The 30 T cell receptor beta chains below all came from one sample that was sequenced in a study of T cells after yellow fever vaccination. TCRdb itself ran the 5' RACE reads through MiXCR, one entry per CDR3 protein. The table lists about 320,000 distinct CDR3 sequences, around 4.4% of them singletons. The material sequenced was PBMCs, taken 15 days after the yellow fever booster vaccination. These TCRs come from a man younger than 35 who received the YFV17D yellow fever vaccine.

This clonotype was seen more than once but under ten times. The chain employs TRBV6-2 or TRBV6-3 and TRBJ1-3, with D hard to call. The ends were cut back, 4 bases at V and 3 bases at J, with 4 bases in the middle. Per germline, CDR1 MNHEY and CDR2 SVGEGT. The CDR3 sequence is 12 residues long. Here the CDR3 DNA reads TGTGCCAGCAGTTTCTATGGAAACACCATATATTTT. Translated, it gives CASSFYGNTIYF.

This clonotype was seen ten or more times. The chain employs TRBV20-1 and TRBJ2-7; the D gene is possibly TRBD1 (5 bases). The V end lost 6 bases, the J end lost 2 bases, and 17 bases lay between the germline ends. The CDR3 has 14 residues. CDR1 and CDR2 (germline): DFQATT, SNEGSKA (reference sequence). This CDR3 is CSATPDSKPYEQYF. CDR3 nucleotides: TGCAGTGCCACCCCTGACAGCAAGCCCTACGAGCAGTACTTC.

The chain uses TRBV7-2 and TRBJ1-4; D may be TRBD1 (6 bases). Germline CDR1 is SGHTA and CDR2 is FQGNSA. The CDR3 spans 13 residues. V gave up 10 bases and J gave up 5 bases, with 14 bases separating them. This chain's CDR3 is CATRRQANEKLFF. The DNA for the CDR3 is TGTGCCACAAGAAGACAGGCGAATGAAAAACTGTTTTTT.

V is TRBV24-1 and J is TRBJ2-1; the match to TRBD1 covers 12 bases. This CDR3 has 19 amino acids. V dropped 1 base and J dropped 4; count of bases not matched to a gene: 10. Germline values: CDR1 KGHDR, CDR2 SFDVKD. CDR3: CATSDLRGQGAGTYNEQFF. Here the CDR3 DNA reads TGTGCCACCAGTGATTTAAGGGGACAGGGGGCAGGTACATACAATGAGCAGTTCTTC.

This clonotype occurred many times. The V call is TRBV6-5, the J call TRBJ2-5; TRBD1 matches 10 bases. Germline assignment: CDR1 MNHEY and CDR2 SVGAGI. With V trimmed by 0 bases and J by 6 bases, 4 bases remained unmatched. The CDR3 has 15 amino acids. Here the CDR3 reads CASSYSTGGGKTQYF. CDR3 DNA sequence: TGTGCCAGCAGTTACTCGACAGGGGGCGGGAAGACCCAGTACTTC.

This clonotype was seen more than once but under ten times. This chain connects TRBV4-2 to TRBJ2-7, with TRBD1 matching over 7 bases. There are 13 residues in the CDR3. With 4 bases clipped from V and 7 bases from J, the junction kept 7 bases outside the gene matches. Germline lookup yields CDR1 LGHNA and CDR2 YNFKEQ. The CDR3 DNA follows: TGTGCCAGCAGCCGACAGGGACGAGGGGAGCAGTACGTC. It codes for CASSRQGRGEQYV.

This clonotype was found many times. V gene TRBV18 combines with J gene TRBJ2-2; TRBD2 might be the D (7 bases). The V and J ends lost 3 bases and 3 bases respectively, with 14 bases between them. The germline V gene has CDR1 KGHSH and CDR2 LQKENI. The CDR3 is 16 amino acids. The CDR3 DNA reads as TGTGCCAGCTCACCCCCGCCGGGGGGCGACACCGGGGAGCTGTTTTTT. Its translation is CASSPPPGGDTGELFF.

This clonotype was counted ten times or more. The J gene is TRBJ1-1, the V gene TRBV12-3 or TRBV12-4; a possible D gene is TRBD1 (6 bases). Trimming cost V 7 bases and J 5 bases, with 14 bases left between them. This CDR3 has 13 residues. CDR3 in DNA: TGTGCCAGCATCCTTACAGGGCTTACTGAAGCTTTCTTT. This translates into CASILTGLTEAFF.

This clonotype was observed many times. The chain uses TRBV15 and TRBJ1-1, with 10 bases fitting TRBD1. V shed 7 bases, J shed 5 bases, and the junction held 10 bases outside the gene matches. The germline V gene has CDR1 LNHNV and CDR2 YYDKDF (reference sequence). CDR3 length equals 15 residues. The CDR3 nucleotides are TGTGCCACCACCAAACAATTGGGACAGGGGACTGAAGCTTTCTTT. Its translation: CATTKQLGQGTEAFF.

In its sample, this clonotype was seen many times. The chain links TRBV12-3 or TRBV12-4 to TRBJ1-5; D not resolved. V lost 11 bases to trimming and J lost 7 bases, with 15 bases between them. CDR3 size: 12 residues. The CDR3 reads CACGSGRQPQHF. The DNA of the CDR3 is TGTGCCTGCGGGTCTGGGCGGCAGCCCCAGCATTTT.

This clonotype was seen more than once but under ten times. Mismatch with germline at one junction end may stem from a read error. This sequence joins TRBV10-2 and TRBJ2-5; the D gene is possibly TRBD2 (5 bases). This CDR3 is built from 15 residues. Germline CDR1 and CDR2: WSHSY and SAAADI. The CDR3: CASSESSGGQGTQYF. DNA of the CDR3: TGCGCCAGCAGTGAGTCGTCTGGAGGTCAAGGGACCCAGTACTTC.

This clonotype was seen at least ten times. The rearrangement joins TRBV7-2 to TRBJ2-7; D is uncertain. Germline loops: CDR1 SGHTA, CDR2 FQGNSA. The CDR3 totals 13 residues. Deletions cut 0 bases from V and 3 bases from J, with 6 bases between. CDR3 sequence reads: CASSLAGVYEQYF. For the CDR3, the DNA is TGTGCCAGCAGCTTAGCAGGAGTCTACGAGCAGTACTTC.

In its sample, this clonotype was seen many times. The chain has TRBV7-3 and TRBJ2-2; 8 bases are shared with TRBD2. The CDR3 runs to 15 residues. V lost 3 bases and J lost 3; bases outside the gene matches: 3. Germline assignment: CDR1 SGHTA and CDR2 FQGTGA. The CDR3: CASSFPAGDTGELFF. The CDR3 coding sequence is TGTGCCAGCAGCTTCCCAGCGGGGGACACCGGGGAGCTGTTTTTT.

The rearrangement links TRBV4-3 to TRBJ2-5; a possible D gene is TRBD1 (5 bases). CDR3 size: 14 residues. V lost 6 bases and J lost 7, with 18 bases in between. The V gene's germline CDR1 is LGHNA and CDR2 YSLEER. CDR3 sequence: CASSTRDNLGTQYF. CDR3 sequence (DNA): TGCGCCAGCAGTACCAGGGATAACCTAGGGACCCAGTACTTC.

The V and J genes are TRBV27 and TRBJ2-1; TRBD2 agrees at 7 bases. CDR1 and CDR2 (germline): MNHEY, SMNVEV (reference sequence). This CDR3 spans 18 amino acids. V lost 0 bases and J lost 4; bases outside the gene matches: 12. The CDR3 coding sequence is TGTGCCAGCAGTTTATCGGTGCCTAGCGGATATCTATACAATGAGCAGTTCTTC. Its protein is CASSLSVPSGYLYNEQFF.

In its sample, this clonotype was seen a few times. CDR3 coding DNA: TGTGCCAGCAGCCACAGGGTAGACACTGAAGCTTTCTTT. Translation: CASSHRVDTEAFF. The chain has TRBV6-6 and TRBJ1-1, with a weak D call TRBD1 (6 bases). CDR1 and CDR2 from the germline V gene are MNHNY and SVGAGI (reference sequence). Trimming pared 6 bases from V and 3 bases from J, leaving 11 bases between. This CDR3 contains 13 residues.

This clonotype was seen a few times. The genes are TRBV7-2 and TRBJ2-2; TRBD1 matches at 9 bases. Germline loops: CDR1 SGHTA, CDR2 FQGNSA. CDR3 length: 16 amino acids. The V and J ends lost 5 bases and 7 bases, in that order; junction bases with no gene match: 11. This CDR3 reads CASSPRRGQGGGELFF. For the CDR3, the DNA is TGTGCCAGCAGCCCCAGGAGGGGACAGGGTGGCGGGGAGCTGTTTTTT.

This sequence joins TRBV29-1 and TRBJ2-2, with 11 bases matching TRBD1. This CDR3 region has 14 residues. With V trimmed by 8 bases and J by 6 bases, 8 bases remained unmatched. Germline V CDR1 and CDR2: SQVTM, ANQGSEA. The CDR3 DNA follows: TGCAGCACCCGGGACAGGGGGTTATCCGGGGAGCTGTTTTTT. Protein sequence: CSTRDRGLSGELFF.

The sample holds many counts of this clonotype. The rearrangement uses TRBV5-1 and TRBJ2-3; perhaps TRBD1 as D (6 bases). Trimming left V 2 bases short and J 4 bases short, with 11 bases between. Germline values: CDR1 SGHRS, CDR2 YFSETQ. The CDR3 length is 14 residues. CDR3 bases: TGCGCCAGCAGCTTTGGCAGGGGTGCAGATACGCAGTATTTT. Protein product: CASSFGRGADTQYF.

This clonotype occurred many times. The chain employs TRBV4-3 and TRBJ1-1; TRBD1 matches 11 bases. The length of the CDR3 is 16 residues. Germline CDR1 LGHNA, CDR2 YSLEER. V lost 1 base, J lost 10 bases, and 11 bases stayed unmatched. As DNA, the CDR3 is TGCGCCAGCAGCCAAGCTCATGGACAGGGGGCGTGGGTAGCTTTCTTT. Residues: CASSQAHGQGAWVAFF.

This clonotype was seen ten or more times. The rearrangement joins TRBV29-1 to TRBJ2-3; D remains unclear. V shed 3 bases and J shed 5 bases, with 12 bases lying between them. Germline loops: CDR1 SQVTM, CDR2 ANQGSEA. This CDR3 has 13 amino acids. CDR3 residues: CSVDIEFVDTQYF. CDR3 nucleotide sequence: TGCAGCGTTGATATCGAGTTTGTAGATACGCAGTATTTT.

This clonotype was seen ten or more times. CDR3: CASSFDRDQPQHF. In nucleotides, the CDR3 is TGCGCCAGCAGCTTCGACAGGGATCAGCCCCAGCATTTT. The chain recombines TRBV5-1 with TRBJ1-5; 7 bases map to TRBD1. There are 13 residues in the CDR3. The germline V gene encodes CDR1 SGHRS and CDR2 YFSETQ. J lost 5 bases, V lost 2 bases, and 1 base had no gene match.

This clonotype was observed at least ten times. The gene calls are TRBV29-1 and TRBJ2-1; 8 nucleotides line up with TRBD1. The V gene's germline CDR1 is SQVTM and CDR2 ANQGSEA. Unmatched junction bases numbered 8, after V lost 6 bases and J lost 4 bases. This CDR3 comprises 14 residues. The chain's CDR3 is CSVGQAALYNEQFF. CDR3 bases: TGCAGCGTGGGACAGGCGGCTCTTTACAATGAGCAGTTCTTC.

The chain recombines TRBV7-9 with TRBJ1-2; TRBD1 matches 12 bases. This CDR3 region has 15 residues. V lost 4 bases to trimming and J lost 4 bases; unmatched junction nucleotides: 4. Germline CDR1 is SEHNR and CDR2 is FQNEAQ (reference sequence). CDR3 in amino acids: CASSSTGQGAYGYTF. The CDR3 DNA follows: TGTGCCAGCAGCTCAACGGGACAGGGGGCCTATGGCTACACCTTC. Filled out from reference TRBV7-9 and TRBJ1-2, the complete variable domain reads DTGVSQNPRHKITKRGQNVTFRCDPISEHNRLYWYRQTLGQGPEFLTYFQNEAQLEKSRLLSDRFSAERPKGSFSTLEIQRTEQGDSAMYLCASSSTGQGAYGYTFGSGTRLTVV.

This clonotype was picked up many times. V and J are TRBV5-6 and TRBJ2-3; D call uncertain. This CDR3 has 15 residues. Looked up from germline, CDR1 is SGHDT and CDR2 is YYEEEE. Trimming pared 4 bases from V and 1 base from J, leaving 13 bases between. CDR3 nucleotides: TGTGCCAGCAGCCGGAGTTCGACGGGCACAGATACGCAGTATTTT. Translating it yields CASSRSSTGTDTQYF. Variable domain in full (rest from reference TRBV5-6 and TRBJ2-3): DAGVTQSPTHLIKTRGQQVTLRCSPKSGHDTVSWYQQALGQGPQFIFQYYEEEERQRGNFPDRFSGHQFPNYSSELNVNALLLGDSALYLCASSRSSTGTDTQYFGPGTRLTVL.

Ten or more counts support this clonotype. The chain has TRBV20-1 and TRBJ2-2; D call uncertain. Trimming took off 3 bases at V and 1 base at J, with 12 bases between the two ends. The CDR3 is made up of 15 amino acids. The germline V gene has CDR1 DFQATT and CDR2 SNEGSKA (reference sequence). The CDR3 spells CSASGQFMNTGELFF. For the CDR3, the DNA is TGCAGTGCTAGCGGGCAGTTTATGAACACCGGGGAGCTGTTTTTT.

This clonotype has only a few counts. DNA of the CDR3: TGCAGTGCCGGGGGAAGGGGCGCGGGAGCGTCACCCCTCCACTTT. It translates to CSAGGRGAGASPLHF. The chain has TRBV20-1 and TRBJ1-6, with a possible D match to TRBD1 (5 bases). Trimming left V 6 bases short and J 10 bases short, with 22 bases between. Per the germline V gene, CDR1 is DFQATT and CDR2 is SNEGSKA (reference sequence). This CDR3 comprises 15 residues.

The chain is built from TRBV5-6 and TRBJ1-5; maybe TRBD1 (5 bases). In germline, CDR1 is SGHDT, CDR2 YYEEEE. The V and J ends lost 0 bases and 5 bases respectively, with 18 bases between them. This CDR3 has 17 residues. CDR3 sequence: CASSLGGGARFDQPQHF. The CDR3 nucleotides are TGTGCCAGCAGCTTGGGGGGCGGGGCGCGTTTCGATCAGCCCCAGCATTTT.

This clonotype was observed a few times. The chain uses TRBV6-5 and TRBJ2-7; maybe TRBD2 (5 bases). The CDR3 covers 16 residues. Germline values: CDR1 MNHEY, CDR2 SVGAGI. V was pared by 3 bases and J by 1 base, with 16 bases between. The CDR3 is CASSYRPEVGSYEQYF. The CDR3 DNA sequence: TGTGCCAGCAGTTATAGGCCGGAGGTGGGTTCCTACGAGCAGTACTTC.

The sample holds many counts of this clonotype. The chain couples TRBV10-3 to TRBJ1-6; unclear D gene. Germline values: CDR1 ENHRY, CDR2 SYGVKD. CDR3 length equals 14 residues. Trimming stripped 2 bases from V and 7 bases from J, with 9 bases between. The CDR3, as DNA: TGTGCCATCAGTGAGGAGACGGGGAATTCACCCCTCCACTTT. Encoded protein: CAISEETGNSPLHF.